Listed below are T cell receptor beta chains from one sample, sequenced in a study of cytomegalovirus exposure and HLA in healthy donors. The protocol was immunoSEQ multiplex PCR, while the TCRdb copy is restricted to in-frame clones and leaves out a portion. The sample lists approximately 200,000 clones; around four fifths were seen once. Sample: PBMCs. These receptors all come from a woman aged 50 to 60 in good health and CMV-seropositive. Both conserved end residues are part of each CDR3. A D gene is named only where the DNA matches it firmly. The size entry is marked missing in some rows and otherwise reads once, few, many or a size class.

v_gene	len	d_gene	abundance	j_gene	CDR3nt	CDR3aa
TRBV2	16	-	-	TRBJ2-5	TGTGCCAGCAGTGAATGGGGGCAGGGGAGCGGCGAGACCCAGTACTTC	CASSEWGQGSGETQYF
TRBV7-2	11	-	-	TRBJ2-7	TGTGCCAGCAGCTTAGGTCCGGTGCAGTACTTC	CASSLGPVQYF
TRBV5-6	16	TRBD2	-	TRBJ2-5	TGTGCCAGCTGCAGCGGGAGACGTAAGCAATTGGAGACCCAGTACTTC	CASCSGRRKQLETQYF
TRBV27	14	TRBD1	few	TRBJ2-7	TGTGCCAGCAGTCCAAAGACAGGGTCCTACGAGCAGTACTTC	CASSPKTGSYEQYF
TRBV10-1	15	-	-	TRBJ2-2	TGCGCCAGCAGTGATATCCAGGGTTCCACCGGGGAGCTGTTTTTT	CASSDIQGSTGELFF
TRBV19	19	-	-	TRBJ1-5	TGTGCCAGTAGTACACTAGACCCCCGTTGGGGGGGCAGCGGTCAGCCCCAGCATTTT	CASSTLDPRWGGSGQPQHF
TRBV18	15	-	once	TRBJ2-1	TGTGCCAGCTCACCCGGTGAGGGATCCTACAATGAGCAGTTCTTC	CASSPGEGSYNEQFF
TRBV4-1	15	-	-	TRBJ2-7	TGCGCCAGCAGCCACGACACAGGGAGCTCCTACGAGCAGTACTTC	CASSHDTGSSYEQYF
TRBV11-2	16	TRBD1	-	TRBJ1-2	TGTGCCAGCAGGAATACCGGGACAGGCTTAAACTATGGCTACACCTTC	CASRNTGTGLNYGYTF
TRBV10-1	14	TRBD1	-	TRBJ2-5	TGCGCCAGCAGTGACAGGGGGCGCGGAGAGACCCAGTACTTC	CASSDRGRGETQYF
TRBV19	16	-	-	TRBJ2-7	TGTGCCAGTAGTATAGTCGGCGGAGAAGCGTCCTACGAGCAGTACTTC	CASSIVGGEASYEQYF
TRBV7-2	13	-	-	TRBJ2-5	TGTGCCAGCAGCCCCCTCTTTCCAGAGACCCAGTACTTC	CASSPLFPETQYF
TRBV7-9	16	-	-	TRBJ2-3	TGTGCCACCATCGGGTTTATATCCGGTGGCGCAGATACGCAGTATTTT	CATIGFISGGADTQYF
TRBV4-1	15	TRBD2	-	TRBJ2-7	TGCGCCAGCAGCCTCACTAGCGGGAGTGGTTACGAGCAGTACTTC	CASSLTSGSGYEQYF
TRBV4-3	15	TRBD1	-	TRBJ2-2	TGCGCCAGCAGCCCACAGGGGGAGTGGACCGGGGAGCTGTTTTTT	CASSPQGEWTGELFF
TRBV18	19	TRBD2	-	TRBJ2-7	TGTGCCAGCTCACCACTCCCATCAGCGGGAGTAGCTGGGGGCTACGAGCAGTACTTC	CASSPLPSAGVAGGYEQYF
TRBV2	17	TRBD1	-	TRBJ2-1	TGTGCCAGCAGTGAAGCGCTTGCCGGGACAGGCTACAATGAGCAGTTCTTC	CASSEALAGTGYNEQFF
TRBV4-1	18	TRBD2	-	TRBJ2-3	TGCGCCAGCAGCGCTAACCTAGCGGGAGAATGGGGCACAGATACGCAGTATTTT	CASSANLAGEWGTDTQYF
TRBV5-4	15	TRBD1	few	TRBJ1-1	TGTGCCAGCAGCGGAAGAACAGGGGTTTACACTGAAGCTTTCTTT	CASSGRTGVYTEAFF
TRBV28	14	TRBD1	-	TRBJ1-2	TGTGCCAGCAGTCCTAGGACAGGGGTGGGCGGCTACACCTTC	CASSPRTGVGGYTF
TRBV10-1	14	TRBD1	-	TRBJ2-3	TGCGCCACCAGTGAGGACCCGGGGACAGGGCAGCAGTATTTT	CATSEDPGTGQQYF
TRBV5-6	15	TRBD1	-	TRBJ1-5	TGTGCCAGCAGCTCAACAGGGGGGTTCAATCAGCCCCAGCATTTT	CASSSTGGFNQPQHF
TRBV4-2	17	TRBD1	-	TRBJ1-5	TGTGCCAGCAGCCAAGATTTTTTAGGGGGCGGTGGTCAGCCCCAGCATTTT	CASSQDFLGGGGQPQHF
TRBV4-1	16	-	-	TRBJ1-1	TGCGCCAGCAGCCAAGCCTCAGGGGTGGTAAACACTGAAGCTTTCTTT	CASSQASGVVNTEAFF
TRBV28	16	TRBD1	-	TRBJ2-7	TGTGCCAGCAGTTTGATGTCAGGGACAGGGTACTACGAGCAGTACTTC	CASSLMSGTGYYEQYF
TRBV5-1	14	TRBD1	-	TRBJ2-3	TGCGCCAGCAGCACTGGACAGGGTGGCGATACGCAGTATTTT	CASSTGQGGDTQYF
TRBV6-6	15	-	-	TRBJ1-5	TGTGCCAGCAGTTACTCTTCGGTTAGCAATCAGCCCCAGCATTTT	CASSYSSVSNQPQHF
TRBV12-5	13	-	-	TRBJ1-2	TGTGCTAGTGGGTCGACAGCTAACTATGGCTACACCTTC	CASGSTANYGYTF
TRBV28	15	TRBD1	few	TRBJ2-7	TGTGCCAGCAGTTTTAGGACAGGGAATTTGCACGAGCAGTACTTC	CASSFRTGNLHEQYF
TRBV2	15	-	-	TRBJ2-3	TGTGCCAGCAGCGGTTCGAGCCCTCCCACAGATACGCAGTATTTT	CASSGSSPPTDTQYF
TRBV4-2	12	TRBD1	-	TRBJ2-1	TGTGCCAGCAGCCGACAGGGGAATGAGCAGTTCTTC	CASSRQGNEQFF
TRBV19	14	TRBD1	-	TRBJ2-5	TGTGCCAGTAGACCCGTCGGGACAGCCGAGACCCAGTACTTC	CASRPVGTAETQYF
TRBV11-2	15	TRBD1	-	TRBJ1-1	TGTGCCAGCAGCCCGAGGTACAGGGGTGGCACTGAAGCTTTCTTT	CASSPRYRGGTEAFF
TRBV19	16	-	-	TRBJ2-1	TGTGCCAGTGGAGATACGCCTAGCGAGGGTGACAATGAGCAGTTCTTC	CASGDTPSEGDNEQFF
TRBV7-2	13	TRBD1	-	TRBJ1-2	TGTGCCAGCAGCTCCAGGACAGGGGATGGCTACACCTTC	CASSSRTGDGYTF
TRBV7-2	16	TRBD1	-	TRBJ1-4	TGTGCCAGCAGCTTAGTCGGGGGACAGGGAAATGAAAAACTGTTTTTT	CASSLVGGQGNEKLFF
TRBV4-1	17	TRBD1	-	TRBJ1-2	TGCGCCAGCAGCCCGCGACAGGGGACCCTGACTGACTATGGCTACACCTTC	CASSPRQGTLTDYGYTF
TRBV7-2	13	-	-	TRBJ2-7	TGTGCCAGCAGCTTAGGCAGGGGCTACGAGCAGTACTTC	CASSLGRGYEQYF
TRBV5-8	14	TRBD1	few	TRBJ2-7	TGTGCCAGCAGCTCGAACAGGGGGAGCTACGAGCAGTACTTC	CASSSNRGSYEQYF
TRBV5-1	14	TRBD2	-	TRBJ2-7	TGCGCCAGCACACGTGTAGCGGGAGGCTACGAGCAGTACTTC	CASTRVAGGYEQYF
TRBV11-2	16	-	once	TRBJ2-1	TGTGCCAGCAGCTCTCGACAGGTCGGGACGAGGAATGAGCAGTTCTTC	CASSSRQVGTRNEQFF
TRBV6-5	15	TRBD1	-	TRBJ2-2	TGTGCCACCAAATCTGGGACAGGGGACACCGGGGAGCTGTTTTTT	CATKSGTGDTGELFF
TRBV7-9	14	-	-	TRBJ1-4	TGTGCCAGCAGAACCGGGACTACTAATGAAAAACTGTTTTTT	CASRTGTTNEKLFF
TRBV9	17	TRBD2	once	TRBJ2-5	TGTGCCAGCAGCTTTGGGACTAGCGGGGGATCAAAAGAGACCCAGTACTTC	CASSFGTSGGSKETQYF
TRBV5-1	12	TRBD1	-	TRBJ1-1	TGCGCCAGCAGCCCGGACAGGAGTGAAGCTTTCTTT	CASSPDRSEAFF
TRBV13	16	TRBD2	few	TRBJ2-7	TGTGCCAGCAGCACCCCTAGCGGGAGGACCCGGGGCGAGCAGTACTTC	CASSTPSGRTRGEQYF
TRBV6-5	15	TRBD2	-	TRBJ2-5	TGTGCCAGCAGTTACGGGACTACATACACCGGGACCCAGTACTTC	CASSYGTTYTGTQYF
TRBV2	14	-	-	TRBJ1-1	TGTGCCAGCAGTGATGTGGGCGAAAACACTGAAGCTTTCTTT	CASSDVGENTEAFF
TRBV6-1	15	-	-	TRBJ2-3	TGTGCCAGCAGCCTTCGGGTCGCTAGCACAGATACGCAGTATTTT	CASSLRVASTDTQYF
TRBV6-1	14	TRBD1	-	TRBJ2-7	TGTGCCAGCAGTGGGACAGGGAGCTCCTACGAGCAGTACTTC	CASSGTGSSYEQYF
TRBV7-9	18	TRBD1	-	TRBJ1-1	TGTGCCAGCAGCTCTCCCCTATTAATGGGACAGGAGAACACTGAAGCTTTCTTT	CASSSPLLMGQENTEAFF
TRBV28	14	TRBD1	-	TRBJ2-7	TGTGCCAGCAGTCCTAGGACAGGATCCTACGAGCAGTACTTC	CASSPRTGSYEQYF